A single T cell receptor gamma chain is shown here with its context. A much larger clonotype is one base distant, so this may be a read error. This specimen comes from a study of gamma-delta chains in newborns, infants, children. At the level of the study: Polyclonal expansion of innate γδ T cells after birth follows microbial exposure.

CDR1 is GITISATS and CDR2 is ISYDGTV in the germline V gene (reference sequence). Losses at the gene ends were 0 bases for V and 3 bases for J; bases not matched to a gene: 5. The CDR3 runs 14 residues. TCRdb redid the clone calls on the reads with CATT. Of about 430 gamma-chain clones listed, less than 55% are singletons. The V call is TRGV9, the J call TRGJ1 or TRGJ2. The J gene is not listed in TCRdb, so it was assigned here from a DNA match to germline. The receptor's source is a child who was a newborn, infant or young child, either healthy, febrile or measles-vaccinated (not recorded which). Sequenced: blood. The DNA of the CDR3 is TGTGCCTTGTGGGAGGTGGGGGGTTATTATAAGAAACTCTTT. Its protein product is CALWEVGGYYKKLF.